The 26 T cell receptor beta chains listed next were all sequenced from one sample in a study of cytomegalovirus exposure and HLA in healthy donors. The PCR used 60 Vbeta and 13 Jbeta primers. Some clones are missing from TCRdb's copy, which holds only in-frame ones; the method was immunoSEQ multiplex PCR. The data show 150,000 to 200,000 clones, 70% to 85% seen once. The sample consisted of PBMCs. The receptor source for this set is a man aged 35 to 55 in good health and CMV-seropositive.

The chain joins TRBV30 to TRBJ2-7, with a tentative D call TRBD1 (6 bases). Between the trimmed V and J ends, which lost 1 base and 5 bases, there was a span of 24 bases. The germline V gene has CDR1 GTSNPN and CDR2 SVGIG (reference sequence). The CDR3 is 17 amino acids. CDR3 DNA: TGTGCCTGGAGTGAGGGAGACAGGTCCCTCTTCGTGGACGAGCAGTACTTC. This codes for CAWSEGDRSLFVDEQYF.

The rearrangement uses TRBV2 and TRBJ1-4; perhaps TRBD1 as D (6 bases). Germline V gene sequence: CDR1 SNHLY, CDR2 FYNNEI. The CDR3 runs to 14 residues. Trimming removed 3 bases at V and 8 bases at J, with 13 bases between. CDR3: CASSDIQGGEKLFF. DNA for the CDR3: TGTGCCAGCAGTGATATACAGGGCGGCGAAAAACTGTTTTTT.

This CDR3 is CASTTGTGLAATGELFF. The CDR3 DNA sequence: TGTGCCAGCACCACGGGGACCGGACTAGCGGCCACCGGGGAGCTGTTTTTT. V gene TRBV11-2 combines with J gene TRBJ2-2; 10 bases agree with TRBD2. Germline CDR1 is SGHAT and CDR2 is FQNNGV. V trimming: 7 bases; J trimming: 4 bases; junction bases outside the gene matches: 12. The CDR3 totals 17 residues.

This chain's CDR3 is CASSATGSTNQPQHF. The CDR3 DNA sequence: TGTGCCAGCAGCGCGACAGGGTCCACGAATCAGCCCCAGCATTTT. This chain links TRBV7-2 with TRBJ1-5; the match to TRBD1 covers 7 bases. The CDR3 spans 15 residues. The V and J ends lost 5 bases and 4 bases, in that order; junction bases with no gene match: 8. In germline, CDR1 is SGHTA, CDR2 FQGNSA.

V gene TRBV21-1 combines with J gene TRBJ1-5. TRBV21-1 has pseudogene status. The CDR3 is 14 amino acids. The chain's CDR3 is CASSRRDLGQPQHF. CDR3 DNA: TGTGCCAGCAGCAGGCGGGACTTGGGTCAGCCCCAGCATTTT.

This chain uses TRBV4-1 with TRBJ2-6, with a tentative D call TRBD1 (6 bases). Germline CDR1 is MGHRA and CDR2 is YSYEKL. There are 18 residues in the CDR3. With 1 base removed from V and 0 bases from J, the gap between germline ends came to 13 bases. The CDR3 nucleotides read TGCGCCAGCAGCCAAGTTTGGGACACTGCCTCTGGGGCCAACGTCCTGACTTTC. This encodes CASSQVWDTASGANVLTF.

The CDR3, as DNA: TGTGCCAGCAGCCCCCGGGGTAGCGGGCGATACAATGAGCAGTTCTTC. Translating it yields CASSPRGSGRYNEQFF. The chain employs TRBV7-9 and TRBJ2-1, with TRBD2 matching over 7 bases. This CDR3 contains 16 residues. With 5 bases clipped from V and 4 bases from J, the junction kept 11 bases outside the gene matches. Germline CDR1 SEHNR, CDR2 FQNEAQ (reference sequence). Full variable domain (rest looked up from reference TRBV7-9 and TRBJ2-1): DTGVSQNPRHKITKRGQNVTFRCDPISEHNRLYWYRQTLGQGPEFLTYFQNEAQLEKSRLLSDRFSAERPKGSFSTLEIQRTEQGDSAMYLCASSPRGSGRYNEQFFGPGTRLTVL.

This chain's CDR3 is CASSPSGLADAKNIQYF. The CDR3 DNA is TGCGCCAGCAGCCCCTCTGGACTAGCGGACGCCAAAAACATTCAGTACTTC. J is TRBJ2-4 and V is TRBV10-2; 10 bases map to TRBD2. V lost 6 bases, J lost 1 base, and 9 bases stayed unmatched. The CDR3 runs 17 residues. Germline-derived CDR1 and CDR2 are WSHSY and SAAADI.

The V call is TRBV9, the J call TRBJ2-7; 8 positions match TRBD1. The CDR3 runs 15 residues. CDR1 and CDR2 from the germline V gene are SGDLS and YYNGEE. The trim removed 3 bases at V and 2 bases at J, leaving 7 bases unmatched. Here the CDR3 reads CASSERQGLTYEQYF. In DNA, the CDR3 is TGTGCCAGCAGCGAGAGACAGGGGTTGACCTACGAGCAGTACTTC.

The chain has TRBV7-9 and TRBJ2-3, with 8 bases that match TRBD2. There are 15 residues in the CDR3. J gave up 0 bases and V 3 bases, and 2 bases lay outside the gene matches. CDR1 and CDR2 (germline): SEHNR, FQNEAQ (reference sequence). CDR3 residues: CASSFGGASTDTQYF. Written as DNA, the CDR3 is TGTGCCAGCAGCTTCGGGGGGGCGAGCACAGATACGCAGTATTTT.

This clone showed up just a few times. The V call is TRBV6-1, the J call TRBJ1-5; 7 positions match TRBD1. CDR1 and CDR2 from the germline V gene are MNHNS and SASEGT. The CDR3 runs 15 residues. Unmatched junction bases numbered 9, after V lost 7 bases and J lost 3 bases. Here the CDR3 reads CASTHSGTVNQPQHF. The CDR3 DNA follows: TGTGCCAGCACCCACTCCGGGACAGTCAATCAGCCCCAGCATTTT.

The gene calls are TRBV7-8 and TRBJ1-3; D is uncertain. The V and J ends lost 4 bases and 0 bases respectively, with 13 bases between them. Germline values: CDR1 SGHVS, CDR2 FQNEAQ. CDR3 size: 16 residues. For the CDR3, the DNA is TGTGCCAGCAGCTCACGGGTTCAAAACTCTGGAAACACCATATATTTT. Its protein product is CASSSRVQNSGNTIYF.

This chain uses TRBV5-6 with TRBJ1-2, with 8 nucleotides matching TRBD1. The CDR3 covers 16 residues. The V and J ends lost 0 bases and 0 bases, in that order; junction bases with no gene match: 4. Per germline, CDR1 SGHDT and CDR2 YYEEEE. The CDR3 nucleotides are TGTGCCAGCAGCTTGGCACCACAGGGGGCTAACTATGGCTACACCTTC. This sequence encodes CASSLAPQGANYGYTF.

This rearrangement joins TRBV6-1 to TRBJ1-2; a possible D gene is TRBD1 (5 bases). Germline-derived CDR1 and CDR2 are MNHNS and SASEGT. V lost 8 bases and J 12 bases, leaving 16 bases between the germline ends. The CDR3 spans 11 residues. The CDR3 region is CASRGEGSHTF. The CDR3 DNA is TGTGCCAGCCGGGGGGAAGGGAGCCACACCTTC.

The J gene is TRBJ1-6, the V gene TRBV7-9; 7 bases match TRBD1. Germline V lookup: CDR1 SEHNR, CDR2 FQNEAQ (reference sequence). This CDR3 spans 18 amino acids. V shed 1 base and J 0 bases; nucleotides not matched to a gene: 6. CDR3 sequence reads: CASSLGRQGGSYNSPLHF. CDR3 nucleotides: TGTGCCAGCAGCTTAGGTCGACAGGGCGGCTCCTATAATTCACCCCTCCACTTT. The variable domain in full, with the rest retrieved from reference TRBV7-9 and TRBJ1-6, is DTGVSQNPRHKITKRGQNVTFRCDPISEHNRLYWYRQTLGQGPEFLTYFQNEAQLEKSRLLSDRFSAERPKGSFSTLEIQRTEQGDSAMYLCASSLGRQGGSYNSPLHFGNGTRLTVT.

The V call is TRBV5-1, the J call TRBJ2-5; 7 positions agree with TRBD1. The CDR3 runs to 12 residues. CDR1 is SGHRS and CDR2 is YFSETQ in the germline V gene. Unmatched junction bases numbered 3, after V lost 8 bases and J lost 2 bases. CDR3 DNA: TGCGCCAGTGGACAGGCTCAAGAGACCCAGTACTTC. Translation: CASGQAQETQYF.

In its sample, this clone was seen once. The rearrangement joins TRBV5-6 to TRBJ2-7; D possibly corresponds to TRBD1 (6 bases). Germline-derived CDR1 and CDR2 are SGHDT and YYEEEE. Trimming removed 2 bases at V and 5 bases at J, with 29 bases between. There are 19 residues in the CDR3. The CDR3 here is CASSLLQSWDTLGRNEQYF. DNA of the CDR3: TGTGCCAGCAGCTTACTCCAATCCTGGGACACCCTCGGGCGGAACGAGCAGTACTTC.

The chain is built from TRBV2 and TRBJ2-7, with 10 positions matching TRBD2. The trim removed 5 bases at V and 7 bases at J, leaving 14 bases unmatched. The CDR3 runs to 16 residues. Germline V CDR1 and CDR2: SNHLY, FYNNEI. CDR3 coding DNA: TGTGCCAGCAGTCCACACCCCCTAGCGGGAGTAGGGGAGCAGTACTTC. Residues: CASSPHPLAGVGEQYF. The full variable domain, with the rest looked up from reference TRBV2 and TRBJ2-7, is EPEVTQTPSHQVTQMGQEVILRCVPISNHLYFYWYRQILGQKVEFLVSFYNNEISEKSEIFDDQFSVERPDGSNFTLKIRSTKLEDSAMYFCASSPHPLAGVGEQYFGPGTRLTVT.

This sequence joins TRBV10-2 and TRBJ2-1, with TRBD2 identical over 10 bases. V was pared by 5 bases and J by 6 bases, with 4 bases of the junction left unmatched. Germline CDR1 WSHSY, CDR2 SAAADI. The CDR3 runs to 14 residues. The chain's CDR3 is CASSPSGGGNEQFF. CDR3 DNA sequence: TGCGCCAGCAGTCCGAGCGGGGGGGGCAATGAGCAGTTCTTC.

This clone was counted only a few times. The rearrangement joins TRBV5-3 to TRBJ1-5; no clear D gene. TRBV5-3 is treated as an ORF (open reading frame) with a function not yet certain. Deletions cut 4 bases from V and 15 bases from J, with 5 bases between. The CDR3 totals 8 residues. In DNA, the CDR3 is TGTGCCAGAAGCCCGAGGCATTTT. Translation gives CARSPRHF.

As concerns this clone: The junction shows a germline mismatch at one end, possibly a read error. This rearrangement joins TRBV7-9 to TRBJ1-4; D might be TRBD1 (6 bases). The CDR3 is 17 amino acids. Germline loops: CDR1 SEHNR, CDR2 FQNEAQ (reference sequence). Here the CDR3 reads CSSSLGAGVSTNEKLFF. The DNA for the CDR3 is TGTTCCAGCAGCTTAGGGGCAGGGGTTTCAACTAATGAAAAACTGTTTTTT.

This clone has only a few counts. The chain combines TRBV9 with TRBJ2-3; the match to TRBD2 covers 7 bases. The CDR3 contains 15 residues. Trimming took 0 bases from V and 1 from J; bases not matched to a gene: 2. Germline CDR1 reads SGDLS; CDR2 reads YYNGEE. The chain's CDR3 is CASSVAAGGTDTQYF. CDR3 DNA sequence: TGTGCCAGCAGCGTAGCGGCGGGGGGCACAGATACGCAGTATTTT.

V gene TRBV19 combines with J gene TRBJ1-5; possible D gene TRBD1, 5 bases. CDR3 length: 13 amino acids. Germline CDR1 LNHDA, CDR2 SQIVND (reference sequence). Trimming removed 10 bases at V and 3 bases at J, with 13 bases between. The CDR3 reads CATTRANNQPQHF. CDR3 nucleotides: TGTGCCACCACCAGGGCAAACAATCAGCCCCAGCATTTT.

The DNA of the CDR3 is TGTGCCAGCAGTTTAGACGACAGGGCTGGAGGAGAGACCCAGTACTTC. It yields the protein CASSLDDRAGGETQYF. The chain recombines TRBV28 with TRBJ2-5; 7 positions agree with TRBD1. This CDR3 region has 16 residues. Germline lookup yields CDR1 MDHEN and CDR2 SYDVKM. V was pared by 2 bases and J by 4 bases, with 10 bases of the junction left unmatched. The whole variable domain, filled in from reference TRBV28 and TRBJ2-5, reads DVKVTQSSRYLVKRTGEKVFLECVQDMDHENMFWYRQDPGLGLRLIYFSYDVKMKEKGDIPEGYSVSREKKERFSLILESASTNQTSMYLCASSLDDRAGGETQYFGPGTRLLVL.

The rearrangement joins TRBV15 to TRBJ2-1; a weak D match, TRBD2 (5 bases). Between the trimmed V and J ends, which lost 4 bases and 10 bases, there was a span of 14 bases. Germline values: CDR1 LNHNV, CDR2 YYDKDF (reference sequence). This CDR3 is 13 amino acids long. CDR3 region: CATSNQRRGEQFF. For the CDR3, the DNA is TGTGCCACCAGCAACCAACGGAGAGGGGAGCAGTTCTTC.

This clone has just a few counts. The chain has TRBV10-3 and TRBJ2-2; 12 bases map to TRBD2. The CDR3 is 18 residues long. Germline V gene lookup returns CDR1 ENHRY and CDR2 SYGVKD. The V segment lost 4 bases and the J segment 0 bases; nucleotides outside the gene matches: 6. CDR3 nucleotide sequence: TGTGCCATCAGTGTCGCGACTAGCGGGGGATCGAACACCGGGGAGCTGTTTTTT. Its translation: CAISVATSGGSNTGELFF.